A single sample is the source of the 18 T cell receptor beta chains below, sequenced in a study of CD8 T cells in ankylosing spondylitis. Via MiXCR, TCRdb re-called the 5' RACE reads, giving one row per CDR3 protein. Of about 160,000 distinct CDR3 sequences detected, roughly 10% appear once; the ten largest clones hold over 12%. Sequences were obtained from blood, either unsorted or a sorted T cell fraction (not recorded which). All receptors come from a female donor with ankylosing spondylitis or in good health (not recorded which).

The chain combines TRBV7-8 with TRBJ2-3; 9 bases agree with TRBD2. With 4 bases clipped from V and 3 bases from J, the junction kept 5 bases outside the gene matches. The length of the CDR3 is 15 residues. Germline loops: CDR1 SGHVS, CDR2 FQNEAQ. The CDR3, as DNA: TGTGCCAGCAGCTCCGTAGCGGGAGAGACAGATACGCAGTATTTT. Amino acids: CASSSVAGETDTQYF.

This clonotype was seen at least ten times. The genes are TRBV4-1 and TRBJ2-1; 12 bases fit TRBD2. CDR3 length equals 21 residues. The germline V gene has CDR1 MGHRA and CDR2 YSYEKL. V dropped 0 bases and J dropped 7; count of bases not matched to a gene: 19. In nucleotides, the CDR3 is TGCGCCAGCAGCCAAGATCCACGCGGACTAGCGGGACTACCCAGCATGAATGAGCAGTTCTTC. Encoded protein: CASSQDPRGLAGLPSMNEQFF.

A few counts support this clonotype. V usage is TRBV4-1 and J usage is TRBJ1-1; D ambiguous. CDR1 is MGHRA and CDR2 is YSYEKL in the germline V gene. The CDR3 consists of 15 residues. V lost 5 bases to trimming and J lost 3 bases, with 16 bases between them. CDR3 DNA: TGCGCCAGCAGCACTCGACCCCCGGCGGACACTGAAGCTTTCTTT. Residues: CASSTRPPADTEAFF.

This clonotype was counted at least ten times. The chain joins TRBV27 to TRBJ2-3, with D possibly matching TRBD2 (6 bases). Germline V gives CDR1 MNHEY, CDR2 SMNVEV (reference sequence). The CDR3 is 16 residues long. The germline V and J ends were trimmed by 1 base and 0 bases, with 11 bases remaining between them. CDR3 region: CASSLYQAGSTDTQYF. CDR3 coding DNA: TGTGCCAGCAGTTTATATCAGGCGGGAAGCACAGATACGCAGTATTTT.

This chain connects TRBV20-1 to TRBJ1-1, with a weak D call TRBD1 (5 bases). Trimming cost V 0 bases and J 3 bases, with 17 bases left between them. Germline V gene sequence: CDR1 DFQATT, CDR2 SNEGSKA (reference sequence). The CDR3 length is 16 residues. The CDR3 DNA follows: TGCAGTGCTAGAGATTCGAGGGGTCATTGGGACACTGAAGCTTTCTTT. It specifies CSARDSRGHWDTEAFF.

The V gene is TRBV5-5, the J gene TRBJ2-5, with D possibly being TRBD2 (5 bases). Germline CDR1 is SGHKS and CDR2 is YYEKEE (reference sequence). CDR3 size: 13 residues. Trimming removed 4 bases at V and 5 bases at J, with 12 bases between. DNA of the CDR3: TGTGCCAGCAGCGGCCGGGGTGGGGAGACCCAGTACTTC. Encoded protein: CASSGRGGETQYF. The variable domain in full, with the rest retrieved from reference TRBV5-5 and TRBJ2-5, is DAGVTQSPTHLIKTRGQQVTLRCSPISGHKSVSWYQQVLGQGPQFIFQYYEKEERGRGNFPDRFSARQFPNYSSELNVNALLLGDSALYLCASSGRGGETQYFGPGTRLLVL.

This clonotype was counted between two and nine times. V and J are TRBV12-3 or TRBV12-4 and TRBJ2-1, with 14 bases fitting TRBD2. With V trimmed by 5 bases and J by 7 bases, 4 bases remained unmatched. This CDR3 is built from 15 residues. This CDR3 is CASSARTSGGNEQFF. DNA of the CDR3: TGTGCCAGCAGTGCCCGGACTAGCGGGGGGAATGAGCAGTTCTTC.

The rearrangement uses TRBV10-3 and TRBJ2-1; 14 nucleotides align to TRBD2. With V trimmed by 3 bases and J by 4 bases, 8 bases remained unmatched. Germline V gives CDR1 ENHRY, CDR2 SYGVKD. The CDR3 extends over 18 amino acids. CDR3 amino acids: CAISDPGTSGRRYNEQFF. The CDR3 DNA reads as TGTGCCATCAGTGACCCCGGGACTAGCGGGAGACGGTACAATGAGCAGTTCTTC.

The CDR3 loop reads CASSDDRTGSYQYF. The CDR3 coding sequence is TGTGCCAGCAGCGATGACAGGACAGGCTCCTACCAGTACTTC. The chain links TRBV7-9 to TRBJ2-7; TRBD1 agrees at 7 bases. V was pared by 5 bases and J by 10 bases, with 14 bases of the junction left unmatched. This CDR3 comprises 14 residues. Germline lookup yields CDR1 SEHNR and CDR2 FQNEAQ (reference sequence).

This clonotype came up a few times. The chain recombines TRBV4-3 with TRBJ1-5; D might be TRBD1 or TRBD2, each matching 5 bases. The last part of the DNA fits TRBJ2-3 better; the J call may be wrong. The CDR3 is made up of 15 amino acids. From germline, CDR1 is LGHNA and CDR2 YSLEER. The CDR3 bases are TGCGCCAGCAGCCGATGCCGGGACCGAGATCAGCCCCAGTATTTT. Protein sequence: CASSRCRDRDQPQYF.

This clonotype was counted a single time. V is TRBV5-4 and J is TRBJ2-1; 7 bases are a match to TRBD2. The CDR3 sequence is 16 residues long. The J segment lost 8 bases and the V segment lost 7 bases, leaving 18 bases of the junction unmatched. CDR1 is SGHNT, CDR2 YYREEE, per germline (reference sequence). CDR3 bases: TGTGCCAGCGAACAACGGGGGGAACCGCCGCAGGATGAGCAGTTCTTC. As protein: CASEQRGEPPQDEQFF.

The rearrangement uses TRBV3-1 and TRBJ2-5; D assignment may be TRBD1 or TRBD2 (6 bases each). V was clipped by 4 bases and J by 5 bases, with 14 bases between them. Looked up from germline, CDR1 is LGHDT and CDR2 is YNNKEL (reference sequence). The CDR3 contains 14 residues. CDR3 loop: CASSPHGGGETQYF. The DNA of the CDR3 is TGTGCCAGCAGCCCCCACGGGGGCGGCGAGACCCAGTACTTC.

Ten or more counts support this clonotype. The chain joins TRBV2 to TRBJ2-5, with TRBD2 matching 8 bases. Germline trimming cut 6 bases from V and 1 base from J; bases unmatched to any gene: 4. Germline CDR1 SNHLY, CDR2 FYNNEI. This CDR3 has 14 amino acids. This CDR3 is CASRRAGAQETQYF. Here the CDR3 DNA reads TGTGCCAGCAGACGAGCGGGAGCCCAAGAGACCCAGTACTTC.

The V gene is TRBV7-8, the J gene TRBJ1-1; possibly TRBD1 for D (6 bases). Germline values: CDR1 SGHVS, CDR2 FQNEAQ. Trimming pared 5 bases from V and 3 bases from J, leaving 16 bases between. The CDR3 runs to 15 residues. This chain's CDR3 is CASSNNRGGDTEAFF. The CDR3 nucleotides read TGTGCCAGCAGCAACAATCGAGGGGGGGACACTGAAGCTTTCTTT.

The chain links TRBV3-1 to TRBJ1-1; 9 bases are shared with TRBD1. The CDR3 extends over 15 amino acids. CDR1 is LGHDT, CDR2 YNNKEL, per germline (reference sequence). V lost 3 bases and J lost 5; bases outside the gene matches: 7. Here the CDR3 reads CASSQYRGPGTEAFF. The CDR3 DNA sequence: TGTGCCAGCAGCCAGTACAGGGGGCCGGGAACTGAAGCTTTCTTT.

This clonotype was recorded a few times. The chain recombines TRBV13 with TRBJ2-1, with D maybe TRBD2 (7 bases). The V gene's germline CDR1 is PRHDT and CDR2 FYEKMQ (reference sequence). Deletions cut 5 bases from V and 0 bases from J, with 14 bases between. The CDR3 runs 16 residues. The CDR3 DNA reads TGTGCCAGCAGCCCCGGGGGGCTGGGCTCCTACAATGAGCAGTTCTTC. It translates to CASSPGGLGSYNEQFF.

This clonotype was found a few times. The chain employs TRBV6-2 or TRBV6-3 and TRBJ1-2, with TRBD1 as a possible D gene (5 bases). The CDR3 runs 14 residues. V lost 7 bases to trimming and J lost 4 bases, with 16 bases between them. Germline V CDR1 and CDR2: MNHEY, SVGEGT. CDR3 protein: CASTLGTETYGYTF. DNA for the CDR3: TGTGCCAGCACCCTTGGGACGGAGACCTATGGCTACACCTTC.

This clonotype was counted ten times or more. This chain uses TRBV5-1 with TRBJ2-7; D gene unclear. The V gene's germline CDR1 is SGHRS and CDR2 YFSETQ. This CDR3 spans 11 amino acids. Trimming took 7 bases from V and 4 from J, leaving 9 bases between them. CDR3 protein: CASRMGYEQYF. CDR3 nucleotide sequence: TGCGCCAGCCGGATGGGTTACGAGCAGTACTTC. The complete variable domain, with remaining parts taken from reference TRBV5-1 and TRBJ2-7, reads KAGVTQTPRYLIKTRGQQVTLSCSPISGHRSVSWYQQTPGQGLQFLFEYFSETQRNKGNFPGRFSGRQFSNSRSEMNVSTLELGDSALYLCASRMGYEQYFGPGTRLTVT.